This T cell receptor (beta chain) was obtained from a study of T-cell reconstitution after alpha-beta-depleted transplantation in children. Unique molecular identifiers were incorporated when the TCRbeta library was constructed. One entry per CDR3 protein results from TCRdb running MiXCR on the PCR reads. The sample consists of 25,000 to 30,000 distinct CDR3 sequences, about 5.8% of them appearing once. The sample holds a few counts of this clonotype. Trimming shortened V by 1 base and J by 5 bases, and 6 bases separated the two germline ends. Germline values: CDR1 LNHDA, CDR2 SQIVND (reference sequence). The CDR3 length is 13 residues.

The receptor was derived from a male patient under 18 who had a stem cell transplant for acute myeloid leukemia, so the T cells may come from the graft donor. The V gene is TRBV19, the J gene TRBJ1-5; D is uncertain. The specimen was PBMCs, mostly from graft donor cells, collected 180 days after TCRalphabeta/CD19-depleted stem cell transplant. CDR3 protein: CASSIAPYQPQHF. CDR3 in DNA: TGTGCCAGTAGTATAGCCCCGTATCAGCCCCAGCATTTT.